What follows is one TCR beta chain and its context. The source of the sample is a study of control samples from healthy donors and cancer patients. CDR3 length equals 14 residues. Trimming took 0 bases from V and 5 from J; bases not matched to a gene: 4. CDR1 GTSNPN and CDR2 SVGIG come from the germline V gene (reference sequence). TCRdb's copy holds only in-frame clones and misses some; the assay was immunoSEQ multiplex PCR. Here the sample spans around 190,000 clones, around 90% being singletons. The source material was blood. This receptor was taken from a woman in her forties or fifties in good health. The chain uses TRBV30 and TRBJ1-5; 7 positions match TRBD1. The CDR3 bases are TGTGCCTGGAGTGTGACAGGGCGGGATCAGCCCCAGCATTTT. It is translated as CAWSVTGRDQPQHF.